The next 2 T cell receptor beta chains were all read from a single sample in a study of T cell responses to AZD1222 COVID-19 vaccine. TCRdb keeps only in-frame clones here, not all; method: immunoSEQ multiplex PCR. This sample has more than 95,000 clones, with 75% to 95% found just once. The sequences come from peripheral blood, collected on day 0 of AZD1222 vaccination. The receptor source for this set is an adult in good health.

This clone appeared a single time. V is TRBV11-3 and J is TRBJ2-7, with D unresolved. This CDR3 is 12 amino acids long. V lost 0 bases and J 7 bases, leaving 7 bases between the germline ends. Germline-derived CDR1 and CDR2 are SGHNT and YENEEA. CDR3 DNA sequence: TGTGCCAGCAGCTTAGATAGCACTGAGCAGTACTTC. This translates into CASSLDSTEQYF.

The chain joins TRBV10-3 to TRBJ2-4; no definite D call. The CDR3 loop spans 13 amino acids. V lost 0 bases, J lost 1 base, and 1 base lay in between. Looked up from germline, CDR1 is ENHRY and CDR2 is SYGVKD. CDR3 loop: CAISESAKNIQYF. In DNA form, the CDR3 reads TGTGCCATCAGTGAGTCCGCCAAAAACATTCAGTACTTC.